One sample yielded the 5 T cell receptor beta chains listed below, sequenced in a study of T cell responses to AZD1222 COVID-19 vaccine. Sequenced by immunoSEQ multiplex PCR; TCRdb stores in-frame clones only, minus some. The sample has tens of thousands of clones, roughly 90% seen once. The specimen comprised peripheral blood, sampled 28 days after the second AZD1222 dose. All receptors derive from an adult who received the AZD1222 COVID-19 vaccine.

The chain has TRBV27 and TRBJ2-2; TRBD1 is a possible D gene (6 bases). This CDR3 contains 18 residues. Trimming took 11 bases from V and 5 from J, leaving 30 bases between them. The germline CDR1 and CDR2 sequences are MNHEY and SMNVEV (reference sequence). Here the CDR3 reads CAGVPKKTNRVGTGELFF. DNA of the CDR3: TGTGCCGGCGTGCCCAAGAAAACTAACAGGGTTGGGACCGGGGAGCTGTTTTTT.

This clone occurred a few times. The chain combines TRBV27 with TRBJ1-5, with D perhaps TRBD1 (5 bases). This CDR3 region has 15 residues. The germline V gene has CDR1 MNHEY and CDR2 SMNVEV (reference sequence). The V and J ends lost 2 bases and 0 bases respectively, with 8 bases between them. The CDR3 DNA follows: TGTGCCAGCAGTTTACGGGGCAGTAGCAATCAGCCCCAGCATTTT. Translated: CASSLRGSSNQPQHF.

This rearrangement joins TRBV15 to TRBJ1-4; tentatively, D is TRBD1 (5 bases). The CDR3 extends over 13 amino acids. V lost 3 bases, J lost 8 bases, and 10 bases lay in between. Germline V gene lookup returns CDR1 LNHNV and CDR2 YYDKDF (reference sequence). The CDR3 sequence: CATSSQGREKLFF. The CDR3 bases are TGTGCCACCAGCAGTCAGGGACGGGAAAAACTGTTTTTT.

CDR3 bases: TGTGCCAGCGCCGGGGCGGGCAGCCACAATGAGCAGTTCTTC. Translating it yields CASAGAGSHNEQFF. The genes are TRBV28 and TRBJ2-1, with D perhaps assigned TRBD1 or TRBD2 (5 bases each). Trimming removed 8 bases at V and 5 bases at J, with 16 bases between. There are 14 residues in the CDR3. From germline, CDR1 is MDHEN and CDR2 SYDVKM. Combining the CDR3 with reference TRBV28 and TRBJ2-1 gives the whole variable domain DVKVTQSSRYLVKRTGEKVFLECVQDMDHENMFWYRQDPGLGLRLIYFSYDVKMKEKGDIPEGYSVSREKKERFSLILESASTNQTSMYLCASAGAGSHNEQFFGPGTRLTVL.

The chain has TRBV3-1 (or the pseudogene TRBV3-2) and TRBJ2-1; D is uncertain. V lost 6 bases and J 5 bases, leaving 5 bases between the germline ends. This CDR3 has 11 amino acids. Germline CDR1 is LGHDT and CDR2 is YNNKEL (reference sequence). As DNA, the CDR3 is TGTGCCAGCAGGGCACACAATGAGCAGTTCTTC. Its translation is CASRAHNEQFF.